This TCR beta chain was captured in a study of T cell changes during pregnancy in multiple sclerosis. The V gene's germline CDR1 is SGHAT and CDR2 FQNNGV. This CDR3 region has 15 residues. The ends were cut back, 10 bases at V and 3 bases at J, with 21 bases in the middle. The assay was immunoSEQ multiplex PCR, and TCRdb's table has in-frame clones only and misses some. The profile shows about 110,000 clones, more than 85% of them singletons. This sequence joins TRBV11-2 and TRBJ1-2, with D maybe TRBD1 (5 bases). The sequencing used peripheral blood, collected in the third trimester of pregnancy. This sequence originates from a female donor with multiple sclerosis, enrolled in a pregnancy study. For the CDR3, the DNA is TGTGCCAACCCTACCACCCGCAGGGTTTACTATGGCTACACCTTC. Translation: CANPTTRRVYYGYTF.